These 27 T cell receptor beta chains share one sample of origin, sequenced in a study of blood T cell repertoires in COVID-19. Sequencing used immunoSEQ multiplex PCR; TCRdb keeps in-frame clones, though not all of them. Of under 300,000 clones listed, less than 90% were seen once; the top ten hold 10% to 15%. Specimen: peripheral blood. These receptors all come from a woman younger than 45 with COVID-19, enrolled during active disease.

The chain uses TRBV5-1 and TRBJ2-1, with unresolved D. Deletions cut 5 bases from V and 5 bases from J, with 8 bases between. This CDR3 region has 12 residues. CDR1 and CDR2 (germline): SGHRS, YFSETQ. The CDR3 DNA reads as TGCGCCAGCAGTCACCCTAACAATGAGCAGTTCTTC. This gives the protein CASSHPNNEQFF.

The genes are TRBV5-6 and TRBJ2-2, with D possibly being TRBD1 (6 bases). This CDR3 comprises 14 residues. Per the germline V gene, CDR1 is SGHDT and CDR2 is YYEEEE. The V gene lost 4 bases and the J gene lost 7 bases, with 14 bases spanning the gap. CDR3 coding DNA: TGTGCCAGCAGCCTACAGGGAGAGGACGGGGAGCTGTTTTTT. Translated: CASSLQGEDGELFF.

V usage is TRBV14 and J usage is TRBJ1-2, with 12 bases matching TRBD1. V gave up 4 bases and J gave up 3 bases; unmatched junction bases: 6. This CDR3 comprises 16 residues. Germline loops: CDR1 SGHDN, CDR2 FVKESK. The chain's CDR3 is CASSPIGTGGDYGYTF. CDR3 DNA sequence: TGTGCCAGCAGCCCCATCGGGACAGGGGGCGACTATGGCTACACCTTC.

The rearrangement joins TRBV7-2 to TRBJ2-4; perhaps TRBD1 as D (6 bases). V was trimmed by 3 bases and J by 8 bases, leaving 14 bases between them. The CDR3 runs 14 residues. Germline V CDR1 and CDR2: SGHTA, FQGNSA. This CDR3 is CASSFLGAVDIQYF. The CDR3 region has the DNA TGTGCCAGCAGCTTCTTGGGGGCGGTTGACATTCAGTACTTC. The full variable domain, completed using reference TRBV7-2 and TRBJ2-4, is GAGVSQSPSNKVTEKGKDVELRCDPISGHTALYWYRQSLGQGLEFLIYFQGNSAPDKSGLPSDRFSAERTGGSVSTLTIQRTQQEDSAVYLCASSFLGAVDIQYFGAGTRLSVL.

The count of this clone is one. This chain links TRBV5-5 with TRBJ2-3, with D maybe TRBD2 (6 bases). The CDR3 is 14 residues long. Germline V lookup: CDR1 SGHKS, CDR2 YYEKEE (reference sequence). V gave up 4 bases and J gave up 2 bases, with 11 bases separating them. DNA for the CDR3: TGTGCCAGCAGCCCAGGAGGGTACACAGATACGCAGTATTTT. Encoded protein: CASSPGGYTDTQYF. The full variable domain, its missing parts supplied by reference TRBV5-5 and TRBJ2-3, is DAGVTQSPTHLIKTRGQQVTLRCSPISGHKSVSWYQQVLGQGPQFIFQYYEKEERGRGNFPDRFSARQFPNYSSELNVNALLLGDSALYLCASSPGGYTDTQYFGPGTRLTVL.

V usage is TRBV2 and J usage is TRBJ2-3; D gene uncertain. V was cut by 6 bases and J by 4 bases, with 11 bases left in between. The CDR3 contains 13 residues. Germline-derived CDR1 and CDR2 are SNHLY and FYNNEI. In DNA, the CDR3 is TGTGCCAGCAGCCTGGAGCAATCAGATACGCAGTATTTT. This gives the protein CASSLEQSDTQYF.

This clone was recorded only once. The CDR3 DNA follows: TGTGCCAGCAGCCCCCCCTCCAGGCGGGGGTTTGGTAACGAGCAGTACTTC. Its protein product is CASSPPSRRGFGNEQYF. The chain carries TRBV5-4 and TRBJ2-7, with TRBD2 identical over 7 bases. J was trimmed by 5 bases and V by 4 bases; bases with no gene match: 18. Germline V gene data show CDR1 as SGHNT and CDR2 as YYREEE (reference sequence). This CDR3 is built from 17 residues.

This clone has a handful of counts. The V and J genes are TRBV19 and TRBJ2-3; unclear D gene. V gave up 5 bases and J gave up 6 bases, with 12 bases separating them. The CDR3 extends over 13 amino acids. Germline values: CDR1 LNHDA, CDR2 SQIVND (reference sequence). CDR3 sequence: CASSLRIGDTQYF. DNA for the CDR3: TGTGCCAGTAGTCTACGAATCGGGGATACGCAGTATTTT.

This sequence joins TRBV2 and TRBJ2-1; no clear D. The V and J ends lost 1 base and 12 bases respectively, with 10 bases between them. The germline V gene has CDR1 SNHLY and CDR2 FYNNEI. This CDR3 is built from 12 residues. The CDR3 sequence: CASSEDVPGQFF. The CDR3 coding sequence is TGTGCCAGCAGTGAAGATGTCCCGGGGCAGTTCTTC.

The chain carries TRBV27 and TRBJ1-6; 7 nucleotides agree with TRBD1. There are 14 residues in the CDR3. Germline V gives CDR1 MNHEY, CDR2 SMNVEV (reference sequence). J gave up 10 bases and V 5 bases, and 8 bases lay outside the gene matches. CDR3 coding DNA: TGTGCCAGCAGTCGACAGGGAAATTGGTCACCCCTCCACTTT. Amino acid sequence: CASSRQGNWSPLHF.

This chain connects TRBV4-1 to TRBJ2-1, with D tentatively TRBD2 (6 bases). Germline CDR1 and CDR2: MGHRA and YSYEKL. Trimming cost V 1 base and J 7 bases, with 11 bases left between them. This CDR3 is built from 14 residues. The CDR3 DNA reads TGCGCCAGCAGCCAAGCGGGGGTAGGGAATGAGCAGTTCTTC. This sequence encodes CASSQAGVGNEQFF.

The rearrangement joins TRBV6-2 or TRBV6-3 to TRBJ2-1; D is uncertain. The germline CDR1 and CDR2 sequences are MNHEY and SVGEGT. The ends were cut back, 7 bases at V and 8 bases at J, with 6 bases in the middle. This CDR3 comprises 10 residues. The CDR3 loop reads CASTPYEQFF. The CDR3 DNA reads TGTGCCAGCACCCCCTATGAGCAGTTCTTC.

This chain links TRBV4-2 with TRBJ2-7, with 10 bases fitting TRBD1. CDR3 length: 15 amino acids. CDR1 and CDR2 (germline): LGHNA, YNFKEQ. The V gene end was trimmed by 1 base and the J gene end by 2 bases; junction bases not matched to a gene: 2. CDR3 residues: CASSQVDRGPYEQYF. The CDR3 region has the DNA TGTGCCAGCAGCCAAGTTGACAGGGGGCCCTACGAGCAGTACTTC.

This clone came up once. This chain connects TRBV28 to TRBJ1-4, with D possibly being TRBD1 (5 bases). The length of the CDR3 is 15 residues. With 6 bases removed from V and 0 bases from J, the gap between germline ends came to 11 bases. The V gene's germline CDR1 is MDHEN and CDR2 SYDVKM. CDR3 in DNA: TGTGCCAGCAGCAGAGGACAAACAACTAATGAAAAACTGTTTTTT. Amino acid sequence: CASSRGQTTNEKLFF.

The rearrangement joins TRBV12-5 to TRBJ2-7, with TRBD1 matching over 7 bases. The CDR3 contains 17 residues. Germline V gene lookup returns CDR1 LGHNT and CDR2 FRNRAP. After removal of 5 bases from V and 5 bases from J, the junction contained 18 bases not matched to a gene. The CDR3 DNA sequence: TGTGCTAGTGGTCTGGCTTCCTCGGACAGGTTTTCCAACGAGCAGTACTTC. Protein: CASGLASSDRFSNEQYF.

The chain recombines TRBV7-2 with TRBJ2-1; no definite D call. Per germline, CDR1 SGHTA and CDR2 FQGNSA. The CDR3 runs to 12 residues. V lost 5 bases to trimming and J lost 8 bases, with 10 bases between them. CDR3 residues: CASSTFLDEQFF. The CDR3 DNA reads as TGTGCCAGCAGCACCTTCCTAGATGAGCAGTTCTTC.

The V and J genes are TRBV7-2 and TRBJ2-7; 9 bases agree with TRBD2. The germline V gene encodes CDR1 SGHTA and CDR2 FQGNSA. This CDR3 comprises 15 residues. With 5 bases clipped from V and 4 bases from J, the junction kept 9 bases outside the gene matches. CDR3 in DNA: TGTGCCAGCAGCCGCCCTGTTAGCGGGGGATACGAGCAGTACTTC. It is translated as CASSRPVSGGYEQYF.

This chain links TRBV4-2 with TRBJ2-2, with 9 bases matching TRBD2. The length of the CDR3 is 17 residues. Germline V gives CDR1 LGHNA, CDR2 YNFKEQ. Germline trimming cut 0 bases from V and 3 bases from J; bases unmatched to any gene: 5. The CDR3 coding sequence is TGTGCCAGCAGCCAAGAGAGCACTAGCGGGCACACCGGGGAGCTGTTTTTT. This gives the protein CASSQESTSGHTGELFF.

V usage is TRBV11-2 and J usage is TRBJ1-1; tentative D call: TRBD1 (6 bases). Trimming cost V 6 bases and J 3 bases, with 11 bases left between them. Germline CDR1 and CDR2: SGHAT and FQNNGV. The CDR3 has 13 residues. CDR3 bases: TGTGCCAGCAGTTTTACAGGGTACACTGAAGCTTTCTTT. Its translation is CASSFTGYTEAFF.

The rearrangement links TRBV6-2 or TRBV6-3 to TRBJ2-3; possible D gene TRBD2, 5 bases. Germline-derived CDR1 and CDR2 are MNHEY and SVGEGT. Trimming left V 3 bases short and J 2 bases short, with 9 bases between. This CDR3 spans 14 amino acids. CDR3 coding DNA: TGTGCCAGCAGTTATAGCGACCCCACAGATACGCAGTATTTT. It translates to CASSYSDPTDTQYF.

This clone was seen a handful of times. V is TRBV11-2 and J is TRBJ1-1, with D uncertain. Trimming cost V 1 base and J 3 bases, with 9 bases left between them. The CDR3 sequence is 14 residues long. CDR1 and CDR2 from the germline V gene are SGHAT and FQNNGV. The CDR3 here is CASSLVRSYTEAFF. CDR3 bases: TGTGCCAGCAGCTTAGTGAGGTCTTACACTGAAGCTTTCTTT.

The chain combines TRBV19 with TRBJ1-5; D not resolved. The ends were cut back, 5 bases at V and 6 bases at J, with 17 bases in the middle. This CDR3 is 15 amino acids long. Germline V gene lookup returns CDR1 LNHDA and CDR2 SQIVND (reference sequence). The CDR3: CASSEGDIVAQPQHF. The DNA for the CDR3 is TGTGCCAGTAGTGAAGGCGACATAGTCGCTCAGCCCCAGCATTTT.

The CDR3 DNA reads as TGTGCCAGCAGTTTAACAGGCGAGGTGGACAATCAGCCCCAGCATTTT. It specifies CASSLTGEVDNQPQHF. This rearrangement joins TRBV28 to TRBJ1-5, with D possibly TRBD1 on 5 matching bases. V lost 2 bases, J lost 3 bases, and 14 bases lay in between. CDR3 size: 16 residues. CDR1 is MDHEN and CDR2 is SYDVKM in the germline V gene.

The rearrangement uses TRBV2 and TRBJ1-5; D is ambiguous. Germline values: CDR1 SNHLY, CDR2 FYNNEI. The V and J ends lost 6 bases and 4 bases respectively, with 13 bases between them. The CDR3 has 14 residues. Here the CDR3 reads CASRDLWENQPQHF. CDR3 DNA sequence: TGTGCCAGCAGGGACTTATGGGAAAATCAGCCCCAGCATTTT.

The chain combines TRBV10-3 with TRBJ2-2; no clear D gene. This CDR3 has 19 amino acids. V gave up 2 bases and J gave up 5 bases, with 24 bases separating them. Per germline, CDR1 ENHRY and CDR2 SYGVKD. The CDR3 DNA follows: TGTGCCATCAGTGAGCCGAATGCCCGGTTGGGTTCAGGAACCGGGGAGCTGTTTTTT. It codes for CAISEPNARLGSGTGELFF.

The CDR3, as DNA: TGTGCCAGCAGTGAAGCGGGGGCCCGTGGAGCATTTCGAGAGCAGTACTTC. Protein sequence: CASSEAGARGAFREQYF. V is TRBV2 and J is TRBJ2-7; tentative D call: TRBD1 (6 bases). CDR3 size: 17 residues. Trimming took 0 bases from V and 7 from J, leaving 22 bases between them. Germline V CDR1 and CDR2: SNHLY, FYNNEI.

The chain combines TRBV7-2 with TRBJ2-4; TRBD1 might be the D (5 bases). This CDR3 has 14 residues. V was cut by 5 bases and J by 7 bases, with 15 bases left in between. CDR1 and CDR2 (germline): SGHTA, FQGNSA. CDR3 protein: CASSLRMSGNIQYF. In DNA form, the CDR3 reads TGTGCCAGCAGCCTTCGGATGTCAGGGAACATTCAGTACTTC.